This T cell receptor (beta chain) was sequenced for a study of T cell responses to AZD1222 COVID-19 vaccine. Study outcomes and limitations: The reported proportion of spike-specific TCRs targeting unmutated variant regions was nearly half. Spike-specific TCR breadth rose after two AZD1222 doses, and depth rose as well.

Between the trimmed V and J ends, which lost 3 bases and 5 bases, there was a span of 7 bases. Germline V CDR1 and CDR2: ENHRY, SYGVKD. The CDR3 totals 12 residues. The assay was immunoSEQ multiplex PCR, and TCRdb's table has in-frame clones only and misses some. The sample has around 160,000 clones, about 92% seen once. The sample holds one count of this clone. As yet, its antigen is unknown. This specimen includes other DNA sequences encoding the same CDR3. The TCR sequence derives from an adult in good health. The starting material was peripheral blood, obtained on day 0 of AZD1222 vaccination. The chain recombines TRBV10-3 with TRBJ1-1; TRBD1 might be the D (6 bases). CDR3 residues: CAISEGGTEAFF. CDR3 DNA: TGTGCCATCAGTGAAGGGGGGACTGAAGCTTTCTTT.